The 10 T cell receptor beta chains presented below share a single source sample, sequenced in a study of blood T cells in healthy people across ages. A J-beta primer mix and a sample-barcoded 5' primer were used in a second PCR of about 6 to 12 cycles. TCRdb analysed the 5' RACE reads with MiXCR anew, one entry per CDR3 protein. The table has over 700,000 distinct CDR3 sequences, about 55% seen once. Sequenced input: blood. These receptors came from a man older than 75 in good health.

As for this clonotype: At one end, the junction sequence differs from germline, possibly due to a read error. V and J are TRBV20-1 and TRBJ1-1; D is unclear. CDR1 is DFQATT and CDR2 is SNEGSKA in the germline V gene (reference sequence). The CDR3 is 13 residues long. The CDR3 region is CSARDGRNTEAFF. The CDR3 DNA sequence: TGCAGTGCTAGAGATGGGCGGAACACTGAGGCTTTCTTT.

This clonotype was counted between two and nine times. CDR3 sequence (DNA): TGTGCCAGCAGTGAAGCAGCGGGAGGGTACAATGAGCAGTTCTTC. Amino acids: CASSEAAGGYNEQFF. V and J are TRBV2 and TRBJ2-1; 10 bases align to TRBD2. Germline V lookup: CDR1 SNHLY, CDR2 FYNNEI. This CDR3 is built from 15 residues. The ends lost 0 bases at V and 4 bases at J; junction bases unmatched: 0.

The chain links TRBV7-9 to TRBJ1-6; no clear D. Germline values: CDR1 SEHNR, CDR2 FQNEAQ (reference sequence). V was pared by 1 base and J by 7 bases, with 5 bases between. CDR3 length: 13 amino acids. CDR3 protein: CASSLVQNSPLHF. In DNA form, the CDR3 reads TGTGCCAGCAGCTTAGTACAGAATTCACCCCTCCACTTT. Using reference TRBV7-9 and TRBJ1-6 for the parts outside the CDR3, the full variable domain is DTGVSQNPRHKITKRGQNVTFRCDPISEHNRLYWYRQTLGQGPEFLTYFQNEAQLEKSRLLSDRFSAERPKGSFSTLEIQRTEQGDSAMYLCASSLVQNSPLHFGNGTRLTVT.

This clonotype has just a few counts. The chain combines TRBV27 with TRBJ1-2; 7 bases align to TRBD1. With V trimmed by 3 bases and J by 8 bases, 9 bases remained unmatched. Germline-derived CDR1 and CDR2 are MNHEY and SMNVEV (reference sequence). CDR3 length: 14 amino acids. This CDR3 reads CASSFLDRVGGYTF. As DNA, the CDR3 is TGTGCCAGCAGTTTCCTAGACAGGGTAGGCGGCTACACCTTC.

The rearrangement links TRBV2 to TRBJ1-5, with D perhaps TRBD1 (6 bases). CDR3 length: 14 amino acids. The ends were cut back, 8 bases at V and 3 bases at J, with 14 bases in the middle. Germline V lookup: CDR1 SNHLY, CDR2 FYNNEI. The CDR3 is CASGGPENNQPQHF. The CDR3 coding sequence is TGTGCCAGCGGGGGGCCCGAAAACAATCAGCCCCAGCATTTT. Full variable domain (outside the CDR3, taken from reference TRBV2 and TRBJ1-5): EPEVTQTPSHQVTQMGQEVILRCVPISNHLYFYWYRQILGQKVEFLVSFYNNEISEKSEIFDDQFSVERPDGSNFTLKIRSTKLEDSAMYFCASGGPENNQPQHFGDGTRLSIL.

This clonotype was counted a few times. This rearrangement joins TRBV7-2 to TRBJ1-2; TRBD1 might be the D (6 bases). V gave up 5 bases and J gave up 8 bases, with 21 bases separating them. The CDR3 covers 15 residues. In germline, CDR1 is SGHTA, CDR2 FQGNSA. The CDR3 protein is CASSPRTGGAEGYTF. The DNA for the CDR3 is TGTGCCAGCAGCCCAAGAACGGGGGGCGCAGAGGGCTACACCTTC.

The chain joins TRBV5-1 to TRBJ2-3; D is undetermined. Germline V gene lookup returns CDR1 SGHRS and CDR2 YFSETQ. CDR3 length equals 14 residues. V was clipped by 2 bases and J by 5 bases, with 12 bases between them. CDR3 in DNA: TGCGCCAGCAGCTTAGGGCGGTTGCAAGATACGCAGTATTTT. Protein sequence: CASSLGRLQDTQYF.

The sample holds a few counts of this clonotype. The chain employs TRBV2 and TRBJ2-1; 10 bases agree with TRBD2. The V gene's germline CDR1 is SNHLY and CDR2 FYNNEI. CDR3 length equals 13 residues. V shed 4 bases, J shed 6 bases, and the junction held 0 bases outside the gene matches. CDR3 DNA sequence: TGTGCCAGCAGTGGACTAGCGGGCAATGAGCAGTTCTTC. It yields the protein CASSGLAGNEQFF.

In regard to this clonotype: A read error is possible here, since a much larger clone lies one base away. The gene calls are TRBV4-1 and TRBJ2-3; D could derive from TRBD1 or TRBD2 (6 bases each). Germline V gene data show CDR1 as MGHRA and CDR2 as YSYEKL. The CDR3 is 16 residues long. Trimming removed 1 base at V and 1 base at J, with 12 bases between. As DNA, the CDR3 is TGCGCCAGCAGCCAAGGTGCCGGGGGCGGCACAGATACGCAGTATTTT. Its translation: CASSQGAGGGTDTQYF.

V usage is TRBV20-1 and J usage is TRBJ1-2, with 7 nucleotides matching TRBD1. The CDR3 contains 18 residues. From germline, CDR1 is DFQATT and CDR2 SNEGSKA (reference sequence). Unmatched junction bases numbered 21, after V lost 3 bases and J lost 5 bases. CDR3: CSARVRGTVGPVGYGYTF. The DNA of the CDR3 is TGCAGTGCTAGGGTGAGAGGGACAGTTGGGCCCGTCGGGTATGGCTACACCTTC.